This T cell receptor beta chain was recorded in a study of cytomegalovirus exposure and HLA in healthy donors. Study summary: Unique TCR beta sequences numbering about 100 million came from around 180 million T cells in an earlier analysis. Whole-study results and caveats: A prior analysis recorded that most TCR beta V segments were productive about 87% or about 30% of the time. Later on, an analysis showed TCR association rates differing by HLA locus, with DRB1 the most and HLA-C the fewest. Later analysis showed most CMV-associated TCR beta chains appearing HLA-restricted.

Comments on this clone: The target antigen is unknown.

The V gene lost 2 bases and the J gene lost 5 bases, with 6 bases spanning the gap. Germline assignment: CDR1 MNHEY and CDR2 SVGAGI. The CDR3 length is 12 residues. PCR used 60 Vbeta primers and 13 Jbeta primers. Assay used: immunoSEQ multiplex PCR; TCRdb lists only in-frame clones, some missing. The sample has roughly 88,000 clones, approximately 80% seen once. V is TRBV6-5 and J is TRBJ2-5; D is possibly TRBD2 (6 bases). Sequencing used PBMCs. This receptor was obtained from a young man in good health and CMV-seropositive. CDR3 sequence: CASSYGGETQYF. For the CDR3, the DNA is TGTGCCAGCAGTTACGGGGGGGAGACCCAGTACTTC.